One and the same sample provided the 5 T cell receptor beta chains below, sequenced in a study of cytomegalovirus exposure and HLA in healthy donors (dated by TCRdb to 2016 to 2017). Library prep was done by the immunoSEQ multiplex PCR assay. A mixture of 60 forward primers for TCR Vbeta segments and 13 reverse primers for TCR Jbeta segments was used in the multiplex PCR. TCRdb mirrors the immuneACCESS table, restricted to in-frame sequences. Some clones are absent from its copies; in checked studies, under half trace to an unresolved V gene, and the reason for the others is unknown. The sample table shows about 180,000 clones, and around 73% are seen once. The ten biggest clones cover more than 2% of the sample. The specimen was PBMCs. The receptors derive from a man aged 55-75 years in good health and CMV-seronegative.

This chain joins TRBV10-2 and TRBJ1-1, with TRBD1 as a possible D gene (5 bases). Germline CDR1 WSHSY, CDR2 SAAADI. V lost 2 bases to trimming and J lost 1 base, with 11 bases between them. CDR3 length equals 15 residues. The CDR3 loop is CASSEDSKANTEAFF. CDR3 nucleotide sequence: TGCGCCAGCAGTGAGGACAGCAAAGCGAACACTGAAGCTTTCTTT.

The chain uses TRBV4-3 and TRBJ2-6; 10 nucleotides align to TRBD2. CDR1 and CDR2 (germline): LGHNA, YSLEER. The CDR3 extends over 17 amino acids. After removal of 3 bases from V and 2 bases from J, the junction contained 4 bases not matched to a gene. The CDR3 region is CASSQALAGAGANVLTF. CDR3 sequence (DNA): TGCGCCAGCAGCCAGGCGCTAGCGGGAGCTGGGGCCAACGTCCTGACTTTC.

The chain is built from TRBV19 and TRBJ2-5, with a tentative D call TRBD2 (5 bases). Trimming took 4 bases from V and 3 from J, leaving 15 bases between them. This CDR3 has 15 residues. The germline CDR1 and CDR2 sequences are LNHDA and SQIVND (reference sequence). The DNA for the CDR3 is TGTGCCAGTAGTAAAGGGCCGAAGGGAGAAGAGACCCAGTACTTC. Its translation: CASSKGPKGEETQYF.

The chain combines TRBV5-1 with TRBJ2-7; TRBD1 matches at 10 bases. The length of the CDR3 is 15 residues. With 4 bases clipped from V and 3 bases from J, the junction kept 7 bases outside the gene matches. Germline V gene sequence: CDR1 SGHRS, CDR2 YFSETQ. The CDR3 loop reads CASSEGQGRFYEQYF. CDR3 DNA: TGCGCCAGCAGCGAGGGACAGGGGCGGTTCTACGAGCAGTACTTC.

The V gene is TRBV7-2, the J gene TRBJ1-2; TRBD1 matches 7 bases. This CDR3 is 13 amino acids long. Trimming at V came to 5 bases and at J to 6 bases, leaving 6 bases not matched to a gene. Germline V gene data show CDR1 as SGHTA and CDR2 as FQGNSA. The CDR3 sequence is CASSQGTAHGYTF. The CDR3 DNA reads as TGTGCCAGCAGCCAGGGGACAGCTCATGGCTACACCTTC.